This is a list of T cell receptor beta chains from one sample in a study of cytomegalovirus exposure and HLA in healthy donors. Some clones are missing from TCRdb's copy, which holds only in-frame ones; the method was immunoSEQ multiplex PCR. The sample has 100,000 to 150,000 clones; 74% are singletons. Sequencing was done on a sample of PBMCs. The source of these receptors is a woman in her forties or fifties in good health and CMV-seropositive. CDR3s include the opening cysteine and the closing phenylalanine or tryptophan. A D gene is named only where the DNA matches it firmly. Clone size appears in some rows only: once, few, many, or a class for an expanded clone.

>TRBJ1-3|NA|TRBV5-1|NA
TGCGCCAGCGGGGACACAGGGAGTGGAAACACCATATATTTT
CASGDTGSGNTIYF
>TRBJ2-2|NA|TRBV5-4|TRBD2
TGTGCCAGCAGCTTGTTAGCGGGGAGGAACACCGGGGAGCTGTTTTTT
CASSLLAGRNTGELFF
>TRBJ1-4|NA|TRBV2|NA
TGTGCCAGCAGTGAACTTGCGACAGGATCTAATGAAAAACTGTTTTTT
CASSELATGSNEKLFF
>TRBJ1-1|NA|TRBV28|TRBD1
TGTGCCAGCAGTCAACAATCAGGGGGGACTGAAGCTTTCTTT
CASSQQSGGTEAFF
>TRBJ2-5|NA|TRBV19|TRBD1
TGTGCCAGTAGGAAGACAGGGGGAGGGGAGACCCAGTACTTC
CASRKTGGGETQYF
>TRBJ2-1|few|TRBV10-3|TRBD2
TGTGCCATCCAGAGCGGGGGGTCCTACAATGAGCAGTTCTTC
CAIQSGGSYNEQFF
>TRBJ2-7|NA|TRBV7-3|NA
TGTGCCAGCAGCTTAACGGGAGGAGGTCTCTACGAGCAGTACTTC
CASSLTGGGLYEQYF
>TRBJ2-2|NA|TRBV29-1|TRBD1
TGCAGCGCTGGACAGGGTTTGAACACCGAGGAGCTGTTTTTT
CSAGQGLNTEELFF
>TRBJ2-7|NA|TRBV5-1|NA
TGCGCCAGCAGCTTCGGGGACTACGAGCAGTACTTC
CASSFGDYEQYF
>TRBJ2-7|NA|TRBV7-9|NA
TGTTCCAGCAGCTTAGCCCCAGGAACCTACGAGCAGTACTTC
CSSSLAPGTYEQYF
>TRBJ2-5|NA|TRBV11-2|NA
TGTGCCAGCAGCTTCCCCTTCCCCCAAGAGACCCAGTACTTC
CASSFPFPQETQYF
>TRBJ2-2|NA|TRBV19|TRBD2
TGTGCCAGTAGGAGCGGGGGTTTACACATCGGGGAGCTGTTTTTT
CASRSGGLHIGELFF
>TRBJ1-2|NA|TRBV5-6|TRBD1
TGTGCCAGCAGCTTTCAGGGGGCACAAGGCTACACCTTC
CASSFQGAQGYTF
>TRBJ1-2|few|TRBV6-5|NA
TGTGCCAGCAGTACAGGGTCTGGCTACACCTTC
CASSTGSGYTF